Below are 25 T cell receptor beta chains sequenced from a single sample in a study of T-cell reconstitution after alpha-beta-depleted transplantation in children (dated by TCRdb to 2016 to 2017). The method was PCR. Sequencing was carried out with an Illumina HiSeq 2500. TCR library preparation used molecular barcoding, with unique molecular identifiers applied to normalize quantification of the TCRbeta repertoire. Clones were called with MiXCR by TCRdb after fastp trimmed the public reads at Q25, and only in-frame beta chains were retained. Records with the same CDR3 protein are collapsed into one entry carrying the most frequent genes and DNA. A total of about 980,000 distinct CDR3 sequences appear in this sample, 25% to 35% of them only once. Roughly 31% of the sample comes from the top ten. Interpreted using the paper, the treatment or condition label stands for: allogeneic hematopoietic cell transplantation with graft depleted of TCRalphabeta T cells and CD19 B cells.

This specimen consisted of PBMCs, mostly from graft donor cells, obtained 360 days after TCRalphabeta/CD19-depleted stem cell transplant. The source of these receptors is a boy younger than two who had a stem cell transplant for SCID, so the T cells may come from the graft donor.

Only a few counts were recorded for this clonotype. The J gene is TRBJ2-3, the V gene TRBV6-1, with D uncertain. Between the trimmed V and J ends, which lost 0 bases and 4 bases, there was a span of 8 bases. The CDR3 loop spans 14 amino acids. Germline V lookup: CDR1 MNHNS, CDR2 SASEGT. CDR3 coding DNA: TGTGCCAGCAGTGAAGCGATAAGTGCAGATACGCAGTATTTT. Translated: CASSEAISADTQYF.

This clonotype was found a few times. The genes are TRBV15 and TRBJ2-5, with D unresolved. Germline V gives CDR1 LNHNV, CDR2 YYDKDF (reference sequence). The length of the CDR3 is 14 residues. V lost 0 bases to trimming and J lost 5 bases, with 10 bases between them. The chain's CDR3 is CATSRDKGSETQYF. The CDR3 DNA follows: TGTGCCACCAGCAGAGATAAGGGCTCGGAGACCCAGTACTTC.

The chain carries TRBV20-1 and TRBJ2-4; D is possibly TRBD2 (5 bases). The V gene lost 0 bases and the J gene lost 0 bases, with 15 bases spanning the gap. CDR3 length: 17 residues. CDR1 is DFQATT and CDR2 is SNEGSKA in the germline V gene (reference sequence). CDR3 residues: CSARETGLVLAKNIQYF. CDR3 nucleotides: TGCAGTGCTAGAGAGACTGGACTGGTGCTAGCCAAAAACATTCAGTACTTC.

The chain uses TRBV20-1 and TRBJ2-3; 9 nucleotides align to TRBD2. CDR3 length: 17 residues. V trimming: 0 bases; J trimming: 0 bases; junction bases outside the gene matches: 7. From germline, CDR1 is DFQATT and CDR2 SNEGSKA (reference sequence). This chain's CDR3 is CSARDFRLAGSTDTQYF. The CDR3 coding sequence is TGCAGTGCTAGAGATTTTCGGCTAGCGGGGAGCACAGATACGCAGTATTTT.

The V and J genes are TRBV12-3 or TRBV12-4 and TRBJ1-1; possible D gene TRBD1, 6 bases. V was shortened by 5 bases and J by 3 bases, with 13 bases between the two germline ends. The CDR3 length is 14 residues. The CDR3 coding sequence is TGTGCCAGCAGTCTGAAAGGGGGGGACACTGAAGCTTTCTTT. Its translation is CASSLKGGDTEAFF.

The V call is TRBV12-3 or TRBV12-4, the J call TRBJ2-7; the match to TRBD1 covers 7 bases. The CDR3 spans 14 residues. The V and J ends lost 6 bases and 5 bases, in that order; junction bases with no gene match: 10. CDR3 protein: CASSRETGVHEQYF. CDR3 bases: TGTGCCAGCAGCCGCGAAACAGGGGTCCACGAGCAGTACTTC.

The chain has TRBV3-1 and TRBJ2-1, with 10 nucleotides matching TRBD2. The germline V gene encodes CDR1 LGHDT and CDR2 YNNKEL (reference sequence). V was clipped by 4 bases and J by 7 bases; unmatched bases: 19. This CDR3 is built from 19 residues. CDR3 sequence: CASSPRRGYSGGPGNEQFF. CDR3 DNA sequence: TGTGCCAGCAGCCCCCGAAGGGGCTATAGCGGGGGGCCGGGGAATGAGCAGTTCTTC.

V and J are TRBV2 and TRBJ1-1; the D gene is possibly TRBD1 (6 bases). The CDR3 contains 15 residues. The ends were cut back, 4 bases at V and 2 bases at J, with 14 bases in the middle. Germline V gene data show CDR1 as SNHLY and CDR2 as FYNNEI. CDR3 loop: CASSAVGGPNTEAFF. The CDR3 DNA reads as TGTGCCAGCAGTGCCGTCGGGGGCCCAAACACTGAAGCTTTCTTT.

This rearrangement joins TRBV12-3 or TRBV12-4 to TRBJ1-6; perhaps TRBD1 as D (6 bases). The CDR3 consists of 14 residues. The germline V and J ends were trimmed by 3 bases and 10 bases, with 13 bases remaining between them. CDR3 DNA sequence: TGTGCCAGCAGTTTGAATCAGGGGTTATCACCCCTCCACTTT. Protein: CASSLNQGLSPLHF.

This rearrangement joins TRBV20-1 to TRBJ1-2; D not certain. This CDR3 has 14 residues. V shed 4 bases and J shed 7 bases, with 19 bases lying between them. The germline CDR1 and CDR2 sequences are DFQATT and SNEGSKA (reference sequence). DNA of the CDR3: TGCAGTGCTACCGAACACGGGTTTGCGGCTGGCTACACCTTC. It codes for CSATEHGFAAGYTF.

The rearrangement uses TRBV25-1 and TRBJ1-2; TRBD1 is a possible D gene (6 bases). V lost 4 bases and J lost 8, with 11 bases in between. The CDR3 covers 12 residues. CDR1 and CDR2 from the germline V gene are MGHDK and SYGVNS. In nucleotides, the CDR3 is TGTGCCAGCAGTGGCGGGGGGCGCGGCTACACCTTC. It is translated as CASSGGGRGYTF.

V is TRBV5-6 and J is TRBJ1-2; TRBD1 aligns across 7 bases. Trimming removed 2 bases from V and 6 bases from J; junction bases left unmatched: 7. Per germline, CDR1 SGHDT and CDR2 YYEEEE. This CDR3 is 14 amino acids long. CDR3 sequence: CASSFPPTGDGYTF. The CDR3 DNA sequence: TGTGCCAGCAGCTTTCCGCCCACAGGGGATGGCTACACCTTC.

In this sample, this clonotype turned up a few times. The chain carries TRBV29-1 and TRBJ2-1, with TRBD2 matching over 12 bases. The junction had 9 bases not matched to a gene; V was cut back by 1 base and J by 2 bases. The CDR3 extends over 18 amino acids. CDR1 and CDR2 (germline): SQVTM, ANQGSEA. DNA of the CDR3: TGCAGCGTTGAAGGGGGGACTAGCGGGCCACAACCCTACAATGAGCAGTTCTTC. It is translated as CSVEGGTSGPQPYNEQFF.

This clonotype was detected only a few times. V and J are TRBV7-7 and TRBJ2-2; D uncertain. This CDR3 comprises 13 residues. V lost 1 base to trimming and J lost 8 bases, with 8 bases between them. Per germline, CDR1 SSHAT and CDR2 FNYEAQ (reference sequence). The DNA of the CDR3 is TGTGCCAGCAGCTTAGTCCCAGGAGGGGAGCTGTTTTTT. Translation gives CASSLVPGGELFF.

This clonotype was seen a few times. This chain connects TRBV29-1 to TRBJ2-7; 8 nucleotides agree with TRBD2. Germline assignment: CDR1 SQVTM and CDR2 ANQGSEA. The CDR3 spans 13 residues. J lost 0 bases, V lost 7 bases, and 5 bases had no gene match. The CDR3 DNA follows: TGCAGCGCCTCTAGCGGGTTCTCCTACGAGCAGTACTTC. This translates into CSASSGFSYEQYF.

The CDR3 nucleotides read TGTGCCAGCAGCTTAGCGCATAGGGATAACTACTATGGCTACACCTTC. Translated: CASSLAHRDNYYGYTF. This chain connects TRBV7-9 to TRBJ1-2; D is undetermined. The CDR3 totals 16 residues. Germline V gives CDR1 SEHNR, CDR2 FQNEAQ (reference sequence). With 0 bases removed from V and 3 bases from J, the gap between germline ends came to 14 bases. Based on the CDR3 plus reference TRBV7-9 and TRBJ1-2, the full variable domain is DTGVSQNPRHKITKRGQNVTFRCDPISEHNRLYWYRQTLGQGPEFLTYFQNEAQLEKSRLLSDRFSAERPKGSFSTLEIQRTEQGDSAMYLCASSLAHRDNYYGYTFGSGTRLTVV.

Only a few counts were recorded for this clonotype. J is TRBJ2-7 and V is TRBV20-1; 12 bases line up with TRBD1. CDR1 and CDR2 from the germline V gene are DFQATT and SNEGSKA (reference sequence). Germline trimming cut 1 base from V and 3 bases from J; bases unmatched to any gene: 4. The length of the CDR3 is 15 residues. Here the CDR3 DNA reads TGCAGTGCTAGAGTGGGGACAGGGGGCGTCTACGAGCAGTACTTC. Its translation is CSARVGTGGVYEQYF.

This clonotype turned up a few times. The V gene is TRBV6-1, the J gene TRBJ2-1; a weak D match, TRBD2 (6 bases). CDR1 and CDR2 (germline): MNHNS, SASEGT. The V and J ends lost 6 bases and 8 bases respectively, with 11 bases between them. This CDR3 comprises 12 residues. The DNA for the CDR3 is TGTGCCAGCAGGGGGGGAGGATATGAGCAGTTCTTC. Its protein is CASRGGGYEQFF.

The rearrangement links TRBV11-2 to TRBJ2-5; 8 positions match TRBD2. Trimming at V came to 1 base and at J to 5 bases, leaving 6 bases not matched to a gene. CDR3 length equals 15 residues. Germline V gives CDR1 SGHAT, CDR2 FQNNGV. Here the CDR3 reads CASSLGGGIGETQYF. As DNA, the CDR3 is TGTGCCAGCAGCTTAGGCGGGGGGATTGGGGAGACCCAGTACTTC. The whole variable domain, filled in from reference TRBV11-2 and TRBJ2-5, reads EAGVAQSPRYKIIEKRQSVAFWCNPISGHATLYWYQQILGQGPKLLIQFQNNGVVDDSQLPKDRFSAERLKGVDSTLKIQPAKLEDSAVYLCASSLGGGIGETQYFGPGTRLLVL.

The chain employs TRBV3-1 and TRBJ2-7; 7 bases align to TRBD1. Germline CDR1 and CDR2: LGHDT and YNNKEL (reference sequence). CDR3 size: 15 residues. Trimming took 1 base from V and 3 from J; bases not matched to a gene: 6. The DNA of the CDR3 is TGTGCCAGCAGCCAAGGGACAGGAACCTTCTACGAGCAGTACTTC. This translates into CASSQGTGTFYEQYF.

This chain connects TRBV5-5 to TRBJ2-1; a possible D gene is TRBD1 (6 bases). CDR3 size: 13 residues. The germline gives CDR1 SGHKS, CDR2 YYEKEE (reference sequence). Trimming took off 1 base at V and 14 bases at J, with 16 bases between the two ends. CDR3 protein: CASSLKDVGAEFF. The CDR3 DNA sequence: TGTGCCAGCAGCTTGAAGGACGTGGGGGCCGAGTTCTTC.

This clonotype was detected a few times. The chain carries TRBV5-1 and TRBJ2-6, with 7 nucleotides matching TRBD1. Germline assignment: CDR1 SGHRS and CDR2 YFSETQ. The V and J ends lost 6 bases and 3 bases, in that order; junction bases with no gene match: 6. There are 15 residues in the CDR3. CDR3 protein: CASTPQGNGANVLTF. CDR3 DNA sequence: TGCGCCAGCACCCCACAGGGGAATGGGGCCAACGTCCTGACTTTC.

With regard to this clonotype: Given the absence of the conserved phenylalanine or tryptophan at the CDR3 end, a read error is likely. The rearrangement uses TRBV6-2 or TRBV6-3 and TRBJ1-1; TRBD1 is a possible D gene (6 bases). Trimming removed 0 bases at V and 1 base at J, with 12 bases between. Germline V gives CDR1 MNHEY, CDR2 SVGEGT. There are 16 residues in the CDR3. This CDR3 is CASSYSIGQTNTEAFY. CDR3 nucleotides: TGTGCCAGCAGTTACTCTATCGGACAGACGAACACTGAAGCTTTCTAT.

J is TRBJ1-5 and V is TRBV21-1; no DNA check was done on the table's D call, TRBD1. TRBV21-1 has pseudogene status. The CDR3 sequence is 17 residues long. The CDR3 loop is CASGRSRPRGENQPQHF. The CDR3, as DNA: TGTGCCAGCGGTCGGTCAAGGCCAAGGGGTGAAAATCAGCCCCAGCATTTT.

This clonotype has more than one count but fewer than ten. The V and J genes are TRBV20-1 and TRBJ1-1, with a weak D call TRBD1 (5 bases). Germline-derived CDR1 and CDR2 are DFQATT and SNEGSKA (reference sequence). This CDR3 region has 13 residues. With 3 bases removed from V and 6 bases from J, the gap between germline ends came to 14 bases. CDR3 bases: TGCAGTGCTAGCCCCGGAACAGGTCCTGAAGCTTTCTTT. Its translation is CSASPGTGPEAFF.